These T cell receptor beta chains were read from a single sample in a study of cytomegalovirus exposure and HLA in healthy donors. Data came from immunoSEQ multiplex PCR; TCRdb stores just in-frame clones and leaves some out. Of about 59,000 clones listed, less than 85% are singletons. The sample consisted of PBMCs. The receptors here all came from a man aged 30 to 45 in good health and CMV-seropositive. Both conserved end residues are part of each CDR3. The D gene is left open where the match is weak. The size entry is marked missing in some rows and otherwise reads once, few, many or a size class.

J	size	D	length	V	CDR3	DNA
TRBJ1-4	few	-	15	TRBV6-6	CASSITRGANEKLFF	TGTGCCAGCAGCATTACCAGGGGAGCTAATGAAAAACTGTTTTTT
TRBJ2-7	-	TRBD1	15	TRBV9	CASSAGTGSSYEQYF	TGTGCCAGCAGCGCCGGGACAGGGTCTTCTTACGAGCAGTACTTC
TRBJ2-6	-	TRBD1	17	TRBV5-4	CASIPRTGVPGANVLTF	TGTGCCAGCATTCCGCGGACAGGGGTCCCTGGGGCCAACGTCCTGACTTTC
TRBJ2-3	once	TRBD2	18	TRBV4-3	CASSQGGRGGGAEDTQYF	TGCGCCAGCAGCCAAGGGGGAAGGGGCGGGGGGGCAGAAGATACGCAGTATTTT
TRBJ1-5	few	TRBD1	16	TRBV2	CASNRDRGETRQPQHF	TGTGCCAGCAACCGGGACAGGGGCGAAACGCGTCAGCCCCAGCATTTT
TRBJ2-7	-	-	14	TRBV9	CASSVVDSSYEQYF	TGTGCCAGCAGCGTGGTGGACTCCTCCTACGAGCAGTACTTC
TRBJ1-5	-	-	15	TRBV12-5	CASGNEEGGNQPQHF	TGTGCTAGTGGTAATGAAGAGGGGGGCAATCAGCCCCAGCATTTT
TRBJ1-6	-	TRBD1	16	TRBV27	CASSLQGAKYNSPLHF	TGTGCCAGCAGTTTACAGGGGGCGAAATATAATTCACCCCTCCACTTT
TRBJ2-5	-	-	10	TRBV20-1	CSPSEETQYF	TGCAGTCCGAGTGAAGAGACCCAGTACTTC
TRBJ1-1	-	-	13	TRBV28	CATLLGVNTEAFF	TGTGCCACACTGTTGGGAGTGAACACTGAAGCTTTCTTT
TRBJ2-5	once	TRBD1	16	TRBV5-1	CASSSTGQGAGEAQYF	TGCGCCAGCAGCTCCACGGGACAGGGGGCTGGTGAGGCCCAGTACTTC
TRBJ2-2	-	-	12	TRBV7-6	CASSMRSGELFF	TGTGCCAGCAGCATGCGGTCCGGGGAGCTGTTTTTT
TRBJ1-1	-	TRBD1	13	TRBV6-1	CASRLGQGTEAFF	TGTGCCAGCCGATTGGGACAGGGCACTGAAGCTTTCTTT
TRBJ2-1	once	TRBD2	15	TRBV6-1	CASSEALPGGYEQFF	TGTGCCAGCAGTGAAGCGCTTCCGGGAGGCTATGAGCAGTTCTTC
TRBJ1-2	-	-	15	TRBV15	CATSRVRVSNYGYTF	TGTGCCACCAGCAGAGTCAGGGTGTCTAACTATGGCTACACCTTC
TRBJ2-5	-	-	14	TRBV10-3	CAISERTIQETQYF	TGTGCCATCAGTGAAAGGACTATCCAAGAGACCCAGTACTTC
TRBJ2-7	-	-	15	TRBV7-3	CASSFPGEPIHEQYF	TGTGCCAGCAGTTTCCCGGGGGAGCCAATACACGAGCAGTACTTC
TRBJ2-2	-	-	15	TRBV5-1	CASSLDGGPPGELFF	TGCGCCAGCAGCTTGGACGGGGGGCCCCCCGGGGAGCTGTTTTTT
TRBJ1-1	-	TRBD1	17	TRBV29-1	CSVGQRGTGGLGTEAFF	TGCAGCGTGGGACAGCGCGGGACAGGGGGTTTGGGCACTGAAGCTTTCTTT
TRBJ2-6	-	-	14	TRBV14	CASSQALGANVLTF	TGTGCCAGCAGCCAAGCTCTGGGGGCCAACGTCCTGACTTTC
TRBJ2-3	once	TRBD1	14	TRBV27	CASAQDRGTDTQYF	TGTGCCAGCGCCCAGGACAGGGGTACAGATACGCAGTATTTT
TRBJ2-5	-	-	13	TRBV9	CASSRQNQETQYF	TGTGCCAGCAGCCGACAGAACCAAGAGACCCAGTACTTC
TRBJ2-5	-	-	15	TRBV7-8	CASSPGSGLQETQYF	TGTGCCAGCAGCCCCGGTAGTGGGCTGCAAGAGACCCAGTACTTC
TRBJ1-1	few	-	17	TRBV7-9	CASSPLGEGRLDTEAFF	TGTGCCAGCAGCCCTCTAGGGGAGGGGCGGTTGGACACTGAAGCTTTCTTT
TRBJ2-7	-	TRBD1	15	TRBV27	CASSSLGTAKYEQYF	TGTGCCAGCAGTTCGCTGGGGACAGCTAAATACGAGCAGTACTTC
TRBJ2-1	-	TRBD1	19	TRBV7-2	CASSLGGTRTGGRYNEQFF	TGTGCCAGCAGCTTAGGGGGAACAAGGACAGGGGGGAGATACAATGAGCAGTTCTTC
TRBJ2-7	-	TRBD2	13	TRBV11-2	CASSMTSGYEQYF	TGTGCCAGCAGCATGACTAGCGGGTACGAGCAGTACTTC